The clone carrying this T cell receptor (beta chain) was detected many times. Antigen unknown. This record belongs to a study of T cell repertoires in cytomegalovirus infection. Overall study: It can be stated that public TCR beta signatures indicated CMV infection as well as a matching HLA type. Study-wide results and caveats: There were carriers of CMV plus the relevant HLA, and cumulative public TCR beta family frequency identified them.

TCRdb redid the calling of the reads with MiXCR, one entry per CDR3 protein. The top ten hold approximately 10% of the sample, which has almost 500,000 distinct CDR3 sequences, about 11% seen once. The CDR3 has 15 residues. V was pared by 5 bases and J by 2 bases, with 5 bases of the junction left unmatched. The sequencing sample was made of PBMCs. The clonotype comes from a human donor in good health (CMV status not recorded). Some clones in this sample may be carry-over from other donors' samples. The V call is TRBV12-3 or TRBV12-4, the J call TRBJ1-2, with 10 bases aligning to TRBD1. CDR3 sequence (DNA): TGTGCCAGCAGTAAACGGACAGGGGGAAACTATGGCTACACCTTC. Translating it yields CASSKRTGGNYGYTF.